This T cell receptor beta chain derives from a study of siplizumab effects on memory and regulatory T cells. Study-level background: At roughly 1 ug/mL of siplizumab or without drug, mixed lymphocyte reactions were set up in pairs. Study results and caveats: A mean of about 70% of mappable alloreactive CD4+ clones were Treg-derived with siplizumab, compared with 26.9% in controls. A small minority of alloreactive clones were mapped to unstimulated subsets. Naive T cell populations appeared to exhibit greater diversity than memory cells and appeared to be major alloresponse contributors.

Cells that made up the mixed lymphocyte reaction were cocultured at 37°C for around six days. CDR1 is SGHDT and CDR2 is YYEEEE in the germline V gene. This CDR3 has 15 residues. V dropped 0 bases and J dropped 6 bases, with 16 bases sitting between them. This clone was found a few times. As yet, its antigen is unknown. Clones were read by immunoSEQ multiplex PCR, and TCRdb kept only the in-frame ones, dropping some. The table lists fewer than 20,000 clones, approximately 50% of them singletons. The sample taken for sequencing was CFSE-low (dividing) CD4+ T cells sorted from an allogeneic mixed lymphocyte reaction. The genes are TRBV5-6 and TRBJ2-7; D may correspond to TRBD1 or TRBD2 (5 bases each). This TCR came from a human donor in good health; the cells came from an allogeneic mixed lymphocyte reaction. CDR3 sequence: CASSLEGTGAGEQYF. The CDR3, as DNA: TGTGCCAGCAGCTTGGAGGGGACCGGGGCAGGCGAGCAGTACTTC.